Listed below are T cell receptor beta chains from one sample, sequenced in a study of shared clonotypes between healthy human individuals. Libraries were prepared by immunoSEQ multiplex PCR; TCRdb keeps only in-frame clonotypes and omits some of them. The sample includes millions of clones, about 92% of them seen just once. The sequenced material came from naive CD4+ T cells from PBMCs. The receptors shown here come from a man aged 18 to 30 in good health. Some clones in this sample may be carry-over from other donors' samples. Each CDR3 is given with its conserved first and last residue. The D gene is left open where the match is weak. A clone size is listed for some rows: how often the clone was seen (once, few, many), or a class if it is expanded.

j_call	clone_size	v_call	d_call	cdr3_nt	cdr3_aa
TRBJ2-7	.	TRBV18	.	TGTGCCAGCTCACCAGCAGGCTCTGCCGAGCAGTACTTC	CASSPAGSAEQYF
TRBJ2-1	.	TRBV6-5	.	TGTGCCAGCAGAAAGTCAGGGTTTGTGAGTGAGCAGTTCTTC	CASRKSGFVSEQFF
TRBJ1-4	.	TRBV25-1	.	TGTGCCAGCAGTGATCCCCGTACAGAGGGGGAAAAACTGTTTTTT	CASSDPRTEGEKLFF
TRBJ1-3	.	TRBV7-2	.	TGTGCCAGCAGCGTTTACACCTTAGGGTCTGGAAACACCATATATTTT	CASSVYTLGSGNTIYF
TRBJ2-2	.	TRBV7-2	.	TGTGCCAGCAGCCTGAACACCGGGGAGCTGTTTTTT	CASSLNTGELFF
TRBJ1-2	.	TRBV7-2	.	TGTGCCAGCAGCTTATATAACGCAGCGGCTAACTATGGCTACACCTTC	CASSLYNAAANYGYTF
TRBJ2-2	.	TRBV6-1	.	TGTGCCAGCAGTGACCGTGGATCCGGGGAGCTGTTTTTT	CASSDRGSGELFF
TRBJ1-4	.	TRBV2	.	TGTGCCAGCAGTGAACGTTCTGTCCGAACTAATGAAAAACTGTTTTTT	CASSERSVRTNEKLFF
TRBJ2-5	.	TRBV4-3	TRBD1	TGCGCCAGCAGCCATGGGGACAGTCAAGAGACCCAGTACTTC	CASSHGDSQETQYF
TRBJ2-5	.	TRBV2	TRBD2	TGTGCCAGCAGGGTAACCAGCGGGAGGGCCAGGAGGGCTGAGACCCAGTACTTC	CASRVTSGRARRAETQYF
TRBJ2-5	.	TRBV4-1	TRBD2	TGCGCCAGCAGCCAAGGCGCTAGCGGGGGGCAAGAGACCCAGTACTTC	CASSQGASGGQETQYF
TRBJ2-2	.	TRBV5-8	.	TGTGCCAGCATGAAGTTCGGGGGAAACACCGGGGAGCTGTTTTTT	CASMKFGGNTGELFF
TRBJ2-1	.	TRBV18	.	TGTGCCAGCTCACCACTAGGTGCCGGACTGAGCTCCTACAATGAGCAGTTCTTC	CASSPLGAGLSSYNEQFF
TRBJ1-4	.	TRBV4-3	TRBD1	TGCGCCAGCAGCCAGGACAGGGGTGAAAAACTGTTTTTT	CASSQDRGEKLFF
TRBJ2-3	.	TRBV7-8	.	TGTGCCAGCAACCGGGCCAGGAGCACAGATACGCAGTATTTT	CASNRARSTDTQYF
TRBJ2-1	.	TRBV7-3	.	TGTGCCAGCAGCTTACGGAGGACGGACTTGAGCTCCTACAATGAGCAGTTCTTC	CASSLRRTDLSSYNEQFF
TRBJ2-1	.	TRBV11-3	.	TGTGCCAGCAGCCTGGGACCGTACAATGAGCAGTTCTTC	CASSLGPYNEQFF
TRBJ2-1	.	TRBV5-1	.	TGCGCCAGCAGCTTGGACAGGGATCCGGATGAGCAGTTCTTC	CASSLDRDPDEQFF
TRBJ2-4	.	TRBV7-2	TRBD1	TGTGCCAGCAGCTTCGGACAGGGACTAGCCAAAAACATTCAGTACTTC	CASSFGQGLAKNIQYF
TRBJ2-1	.	TRBV28	TRBD2	TGTGCCAGCGGGGTAGCGGGAGTGAATGAGCAGTTCTTC	CASGVAGVNEQFF
TRBJ2-7	.	TRBV7-8	TRBD2	TGTGCCAGCAGCGCAGCGGGGGGGGGCGAGCAGTACTTC	CASSAAGGGEQYF
TRBJ2-2	once	TRBV18	TRBD1	TGTGCCAGCTCACCTTCCGGACAGGGGTTAACCGGGGAGCTGTTTTTT	CASSPSGQGLTGELFF